Reported below is one T cell receptor (beta chain). This clonotype was recorded a few times. The antigen this receptor binds is unknown. Base qualities are not at hand, and no much larger clone is one base apart. These data come from a study of naive and memory T cell subsets (dated by TCRdb to about 2017). Regarding the study in general: In the figure summarizing the skin biopsy and whole blood samples, 10 or so blood donors, 7 tuberculin skin test biopsies and 3 saline control biopsies were reported. As previously described, skin biopsies were taken from tuberculin skin test sites or from saline-injected control sites and processed for RNA extraction. PCR2 was typically run as a SYBR Green qPCR and stopped at a set threshold, although low-input samples could use end-point PCR of around 6 cycles instead. Points the paper makes about the study in general: The potential sensitivity of the RNA-based method to TCR transcript changes with T cell activation and differentiation was acknowledged. Both types of skin biopsy reportedly yielded TCR sequences, though far more TCRs came from tuberculin skin test sites. The larger number of TCRs found at tuberculin skin test sites was interpreted as T cell infiltration of a delayed type IV hypersensitivity reaction. The paper did not give details on skin biopsy collection and RNA processing but referred to earlier studies for those details.

Libraries came from UMI-ligation and nested PCR. The ligated cDNA was amplified by four rounds of PCR, in which nested alpha and beta constant region primers were used together with the SP2 primer. TCR RNA was reverse transcribed with SuperScript IV using alpha and beta constant region primers for the blood and skin samples. Using T4 RNA ligase 1, an oligonucleotide carrying both the Illumina SP2 primer and a UMI was ligated onto the 3' end of the cDNA. The 12-nucleotide UMI was composed of two random hexamers separated by an eight-base spacer, which was included to prevent hairpin formation. From the second PCR onward, TCR alpha and beta chain libraries were processed separately, and dual indexing was applied for multiplexing. After pooling, the indexed libraries were analyzed by capillary electrophoresis and sequenced on either an Illumina MiSeq or NextSeq. PhiX DNA at about 5-7.5% was spiked into libraries to increase base diversity and improve cluster recognition. In the paper's pipeline: Demultiplexor took UMIs from read 2, joined the UMIs to the TCR sequence from read 1, and separated reads according to sample indices. V and J genes and V-J junctions were identified by Decombinator, which gave every TCR a five-part identifier that included V and J deletions. Collapsinator relied on UMIs to correct both sequencing errors and PCR amplification heterogeneity, producing a UMI-based abundance for each TCR. Identifiers were converted to nucleotide sequence by CDR3Translator and translated to amino acids, and CDR3 regions were extracted on the basis of terminal motifs. Error-corrected alpha and beta TCR counts from blood and skin were compared after normalization to input RNA amount. The public reads were run again by TCRdb, first through fastp at Q25 and then through MiXCR, and only productive beta chains were kept. Each CDR3 protein appears once, grouped with its most common genes and DNA. In this record, the V and J calls reflect TCRdb's handling and not the investigators' own analysis. The sample profile shows 20,000 to 25,000 distinct CDR3 sequences; nearly 6% of them were found once. The ten largest clones capture approximately 5.7% of the sample.

For this chain, trimming is 9 bases at the V end and 6 bases at the J end, and the number of junction bases without a gene match is 10. The cysteine opens and the phenylalanine closes a CDR3 of 13 amino acids. Only the CDR3 portion is preserved as DNA: 39 bases, with reading frame beginning at the first base. CDR1 and CDR2 are read off the germline V gene (reference sequence) as SGHNT and YYREEE. Read against the paper, the sample's treatment or condition label means: skin biopsy from PPD injection site in Mantoux-positive individual. The study reported a robust and sensitive protocol to amplify, sequence and analyze TCRs, based on 3' ligation of a UMI-containing oligonucleotide to TCR cDNA. Tuberculin skin test biopsies were obtained from sites injected with PPD in individuals who had a positive Mantoux test. Total RNA was used without cell sorting and was treated with RQ1 DNase before reverse transcription, with a target input of about 1 to 1000 ng. Libraries were prepared from skin biopsies and whole blood so that pipeline robustness could be tested in samples in which T cells form a minority population.

This TCR was sampled from an adult in good health. Source: skin, taken from a tuberculin skin test site. Recombination linked TRBV5-4 to TRBJ2-3, with 7 bases matching TRBD2. Read as DNA, the sequence is TGTGCCACCGGACTAGTTTTGATGGATACGCAGTATTTT. It is translated as CATGLVLMDTQYF.